The rows below give T cell receptor beta chains drawn from one sample of a study of blood T cell repertoires in COVID-19. Measured with immunoSEQ multiplex PCR; TCRdb has only the in-frame clones, and not every one. The sample shows about 130,000 clones, roughly 90% of them seen only once. Sequenced material: PBMCs or T cells enriched from blood (not recorded which). All receptors derive from a man in his fifties or sixties who had recovered from COVID-19. The CDR3 runs from the conserved cysteine through the conserved F or W. D genes are given only for firm matches. Only some rows state a clone size, as once, few, many or a class for expanded clones.

length: 18
D: .
V: TRBV4-3
size: .
J: TRBJ1-6
DNA: TGCGCCAGCAGCCAAGATGAGGGGGGGAGGGGATATAATTCACCCCTCCACTTT
CDR3: CASSQDEGGRGYNSPLHF

length: 12
D: TRBD1
V: TRBV12-3/TRBV12-4
size: .
J: TRBJ1-6
DNA: TGTGCCAGCAAACAGGGGTTTTCACCCCTCCACTTT
CDR3: CASKQGFSPLHF

length: 12
D: .
V: TRBV28
size: .
J: TRBJ1-6
DNA: TGTGCCAGCGACGGGGTGAATTCACCCCTCCACTTT
CDR3: CASDGVNSPLHF

length: 13
D: TRBD1
V: TRBV27
size: .
J: TRBJ1-2
DNA: TGTGCCAGCAGACAGGGGGCCGGAGGTGGCTACACCTTC
CDR3: CASRQGAGGGYTF

length: 12
D: .
V: TRBV29-1
size: .
J: TRBJ2-2
DNA: TGCAGCGCCTTCAGGGACACCGGGGAGCTGTTTTTT
CDR3: CSAFRDTGELFF

length: 15
D: TRBD1
V: TRBV5-5
size: .
J: TRBJ1-5
DNA: TGTGCCAGCAGCGCGGGGGGGGACAGCGTGGAGCCCCAGCATTTT
CDR3: CASSAGGDSVEPQHF

length: 14
D: .
V: TRBV7-2
size: .
J: TRBJ1-4
DNA: TGTGCCAGCAGCCCATCACAGGCTAATGAAAAACTGTTTTTT
CDR3: CASSPSQANEKLFF

length: 16
D: .
V: TRBV9
size: .
J: TRBJ1-4
DNA: TGTGCCAGCAGCCTTACACGTGGGGGCCCAGGGGAAAAACTGTTTTTT
CDR3: CASSLTRGGPGEKLFF

length: 15
D: TRBD1
V: TRBV2
size: .
J: TRBJ1-5
DNA: TGTGCCAGCAGTGCGACAGGGCGGGGCAATCAGCCCCAGCATTTT
CDR3: CASSATGRGNQPQHF

length: 15
D: TRBD1
V: TRBV11-3
size: .
J: TRBJ2-1
DNA: TGTGCCAGCAGCTTTCCGGGACAGGACTACAATGAGCAGTTCTTC
CDR3: CASSFPGQDYNEQFF

length: 12
D: .
V: TRBV19
size: .
J: TRBJ1-5
DNA: TGTGCCACCCAGGGTAGCAATCAGCCCCAGCATTTT
CDR3: CATQGSNQPQHF

length: 15
D: .
V: TRBV25-1
size: few
J: TRBJ2-3
DNA: TGTGCCAGCAGTCACAATCGAGGAAGCACAGATACGCAGTATTTT
CDR3: CASSHNRGSTDTQYF

length: 13
D: .
V: TRBV29-1
size: .
J: TRBJ1-2
DNA: TGCAGCGTTGCTATGGGGGCGGGGGTGGGCTACACCTTC
CDR3: CSVAMGAGVGYTF

length: 12
D: .
V: TRBV14
size: few
J: TRBJ2-5
DNA: TGTGCCAGCAGCCCGGAGAGGAGGGTCCAGTACTTC
CDR3: CASSPERRVQYF

length: 12
D: .
V: TRBV28
size: .
J: TRBJ2-4
DNA: TGTGCCAGCAGTCCCTATAAAAACATTCAGTACTTC
CDR3: CASSPYKNIQYF

length: 15
D: .
V: TRBV7-2
size: .
J: TRBJ2-1
DNA: TGTGCCAGCATCGAGGGGAGGAGCTCCTACAATGAGCAGTTCTTC
CDR3: CASIEGRSSYNEQFF

length: 18
D: TRBD1
V: TRBV24-1
size: .
J: TRBJ2-6
DNA: TGTGCCACCAGTGACAAGGGACAGGGTACCTCTGGGGCCAACGTCCTGACTTTC
CDR3: CATSDKGQGTSGANVLTF

length: 15
D: TRBD2
V: TRBV5-1
size: .
J: TRBJ2-5
DNA: TGCGCCAGCAGCTTGGCCGGGACTAGCCAAGAGACCCAGTACTTC
CDR3: CASSLAGTSQETQYF

length: 13
D: .
V: TRBV6-5
size: .
J: TRBJ2-5
DNA: TGTGCCAGCACGTCAGGGCTGAAAGAGACCCAGTACTTC
CDR3: CASTSGLKETQYF

length: 19
D: .
V: TRBV27
size: .
J: TRBJ1-2
DNA: TGTGCCAGCAGTTTATCCCTTGGCTCGGTGGGGGGGCAGCACTATGGCTACACCTTC
CDR3: CASSLSLGSVGGQHYGYTF

length: 14
D: .
V: TRBV7-2
size: .
J: TRBJ1-1
DNA: TGTGCCAGCAGCTTAGGCAGGGCCGCCACTGAAGCTTTCTTT
CDR3: CASSLGRAATEAFF

length: 13
D: .
V: TRBV2
size: .
J: TRBJ2-5
DNA: TGTGCCAGCTCTGGGCCAGTGAAGGAGACCCAGTACTTC
CDR3: CASSGPVKETQYF

length: 14
D: TRBD2
V: TRBV28
size: .
J: TRBJ2-3
DNA: TGTGCCAGCAGGGCCGGGGGGTATGTGGATACGCAGTATTTT
CDR3: CASRAGGYVDTQYF

length: 14
D: TRBD1
V: TRBV24-1
size: few
J: TRBJ2-2
DNA: TGTGCCACCAGATCACAGGGGGCCACCGGGGAGCTGTTTTTT
CDR3: CATRSQGATGELFF

length: 15
D: TRBD1
V: TRBV11-2
size: .
J: TRBJ1-4
DNA: TGTGCCAGCAGCCTCGAGGGGACAGGGAATGAAAAACTGTTTTTT
CDR3: CASSLEGTGNEKLFF

length: 14
D: TRBD1
V: TRBV5-4
size: .
J: TRBJ1-6
DNA: TGTGCCAGCAGCAGACAGGGCTGGAATTCACCCCTCCACTTT
CDR3: CASSRQGWNSPLHF

length: 15
D: TRBD1
V: TRBV30
size: .
J: TRBJ1-3
DNA: TGTGCCTGGGGATTACAGGGGGCGTATGGAAACACCATATATTTT
CDR3: CAWGLQGAYGNTIYF

length: 14
D: TRBD1
V: TRBV5-6
size: .
J: TRBJ1-3
DNA: TGTGCCAGCAGCTCACAGGGGGCTGGAAACACCATATATTTT
CDR3: CASSSQGAGNTIYF

length: 13
D: .
V: TRBV28
size: once
J: TRBJ2-5
DNA: TGTGCCAGCCATCTAAGACTTGGGGAGACCCAGTACTTC
CDR3: CASHLRLGETQYF

length: 13
D: TRBD1
V: TRBV28
size: .
J: TRBJ1-5
DNA: TGTGCCAGCAGGACAGGGCCCAATCAGCCCCAGCATTTT
CDR3: CASRTGPNQPQHF

length: 12
D: .
V: TRBV28
size: .
J: TRBJ1-5
DNA: TGTGCCAGCAGTTGGAGATACCAGCCCCAGCATTTT
CDR3: CASSWRYQPQHF

length: 15
D: .
V: TRBV7-8
size: .
J: TRBJ1-2
DNA: TGTGCCAGCAGCTTCCGGGACACGTATTTTTATGGCTACACCTTC
CDR3: CASSFRDTYFYGYTF

length: 15
D: TRBD1
V: TRBV5-1
size: .
J: TRBJ1-2
DNA: TGCGCCAGCAGCGCTACCGGGACAGCTAACTATGGCTACACCTTC
CDR3: CASSATGTANYGYTF

length: 13
D: TRBD2
V: TRBV18
size: .
J: TRBJ2-3
DNA: TGTGCCAGCTCAACTAGCGGCACAGATACGCAGTATTTT
CDR3: CASSTSGTDTQYF

length: 14
D: .
V: TRBV24-1
size: few
J: TRBJ2-7
DNA: TGTGCCACCAGTGGTACAACTTCAAGAGGCGAGCAGTACTTC
CDR3: CATSGTTSRGEQYF

length: 17
D: .
V: TRBV6-2/TRBV6-3
size: .
J: TRBJ1-1
DNA: TGTGCCAGCAGTGAGCTCCCGACAGGCGCTATGAACACTGAAGCTTTCTTT
CDR3: CASSELPTGAMNTEAFF

length: 15
D: .
V: TRBV6-2/TRBV6-3
size: .
J: TRBJ2-5
DNA: TGTGCCAGCAGTTATGTGGGGGCAGACAGCGAGACCCAGTACTTC
CDR3: CASSYVGADSETQYF

length: 16
D: .
V: TRBV7-9
size: once
J: TRBJ1-5
DNA: TGTGCCAGCAGCCCATCGGGGGTCTATAGCAATCAGCCCCAGCATTTT
CDR3: CASSPSGVYSNQPQHF

length: 15
D: TRBD1
V: TRBV28
size: .
J: TRBJ2-5
DNA: TGTGCCAGCAGTACCCAGACAGGGCCCCAGGGGACCCAGTACTTC
CDR3: CASSTQTGPQGTQYF

length: 13
D: TRBD1
V: TRBV28
size: .
J: TRBJ1-2
DNA: TGTGCCAGCAGAAACGGACAGGGCAATGGCTACACCTTC
CDR3: CASRNGQGNGYTF